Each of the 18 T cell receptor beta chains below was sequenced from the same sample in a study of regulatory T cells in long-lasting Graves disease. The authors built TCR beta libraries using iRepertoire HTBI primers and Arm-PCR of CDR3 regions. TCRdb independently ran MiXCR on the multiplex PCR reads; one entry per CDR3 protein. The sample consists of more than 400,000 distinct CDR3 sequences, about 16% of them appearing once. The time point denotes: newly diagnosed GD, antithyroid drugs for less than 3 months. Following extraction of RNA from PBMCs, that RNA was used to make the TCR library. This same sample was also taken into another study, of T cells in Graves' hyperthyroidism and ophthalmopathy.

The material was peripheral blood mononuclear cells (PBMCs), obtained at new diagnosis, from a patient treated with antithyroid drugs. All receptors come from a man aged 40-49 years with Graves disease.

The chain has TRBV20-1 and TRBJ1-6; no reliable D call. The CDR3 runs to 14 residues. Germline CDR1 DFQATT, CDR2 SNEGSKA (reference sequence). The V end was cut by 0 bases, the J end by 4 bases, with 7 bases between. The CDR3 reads CSARDRRYNSPLHF. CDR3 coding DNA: TGCAGTGCTAGAGATCGGCGGTATAATTCACCCCTCCACTTT.

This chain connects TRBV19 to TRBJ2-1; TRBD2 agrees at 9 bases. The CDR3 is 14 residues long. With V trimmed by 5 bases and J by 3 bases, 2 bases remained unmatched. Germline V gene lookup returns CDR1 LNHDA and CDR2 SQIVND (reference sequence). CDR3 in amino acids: CASSQTSGYNEQFF. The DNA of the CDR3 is TGTGCCAGTAGTCAGACTAGCGGCTACAATGAGCAGTTCTTC.

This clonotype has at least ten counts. CDR3 DNA sequence: TGTGCCAGCTCACCAGGGGCCCAGCGGGATTACAATGAGCAGTTCTTC. Its protein product is CASSPGAQRDYNEQFF. The J gene is TRBJ2-1, the V gene TRBV18; 7 nucleotides match TRBD2. CDR3 length: 16 amino acids. CDR1 is KGHSH and CDR2 is LQKENI in the germline V gene. V shed 2 bases, J shed 4 bases, and the junction held 8 bases outside the gene matches. Based on the CDR3 plus reference TRBV18 and TRBJ2-1, the full variable domain is NAGVMQNPRHLVRRRGQEARLRCSPMKGHSHVYWYRQLPEEGLKFMVYLQKENIIDESGMPKERFSAEFPKEGPSILRIQQVVRGDSAAYFCASSPGAQRDYNEQFFGPGTRLTVL.

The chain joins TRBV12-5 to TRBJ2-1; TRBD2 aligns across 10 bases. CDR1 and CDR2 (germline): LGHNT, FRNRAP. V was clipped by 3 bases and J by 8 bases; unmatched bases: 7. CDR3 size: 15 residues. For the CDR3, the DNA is TGTGCTAGTGGTTTCGTGGTAGCGGGAGGTGATGAGCAGTTCTTC. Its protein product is CASGFVVAGGDEQFF.

The CDR3 spells CASSARQPSGANVLTF. Written as DNA, the CDR3 is TGTGCCAGCAGCGCACGACAGCCGTCTGGGGCCAACGTCCTGACTTTC. The V and J genes are TRBV7-9 and TRBJ2-6; perhaps TRBD1 as D (5 bases). The length of the CDR3 is 16 residues. V gave up 5 bases and J gave up 1 base, with 12 bases separating them. Germline CDR1 and CDR2: SEHNR and FQNEAQ (reference sequence).

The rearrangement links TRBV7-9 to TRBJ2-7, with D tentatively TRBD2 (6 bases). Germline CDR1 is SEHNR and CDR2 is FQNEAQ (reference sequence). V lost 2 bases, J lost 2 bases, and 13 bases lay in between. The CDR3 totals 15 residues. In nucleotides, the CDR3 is TGTGCCAGCAGCTTACCAACGGGAGAAACCTACGAGCAGTACTTC. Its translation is CASSLPTGETYEQYF.

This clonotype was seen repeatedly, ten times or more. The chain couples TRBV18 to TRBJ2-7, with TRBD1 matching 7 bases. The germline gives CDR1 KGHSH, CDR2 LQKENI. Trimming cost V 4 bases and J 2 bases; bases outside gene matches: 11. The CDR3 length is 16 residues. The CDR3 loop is CASSRTGTVKTYEQYF. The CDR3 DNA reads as TGTGCCAGCTCACGAACCGGGACAGTAAAGACCTACGAGCAGTACTTC.

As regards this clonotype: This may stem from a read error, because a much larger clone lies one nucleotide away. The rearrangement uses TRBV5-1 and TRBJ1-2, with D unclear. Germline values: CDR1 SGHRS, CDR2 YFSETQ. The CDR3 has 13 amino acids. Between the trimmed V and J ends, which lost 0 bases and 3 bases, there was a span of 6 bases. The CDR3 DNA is TGCGCCAGCAGCTTGGGTATGGACTATGGCTACACCTTC. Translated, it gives CASSLGMDYGYTF. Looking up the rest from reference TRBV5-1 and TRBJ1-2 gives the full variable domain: KAGVTQTPRYLIKTRGQQVTLSCSPISGHRSVSWYQQTPGQGLQFLFEYFSETQRNKGNFPGRFSGRQFSNSRSEMNVSTLELGDSALYLCASSLGMDYGYTFGSGTRLTVV.

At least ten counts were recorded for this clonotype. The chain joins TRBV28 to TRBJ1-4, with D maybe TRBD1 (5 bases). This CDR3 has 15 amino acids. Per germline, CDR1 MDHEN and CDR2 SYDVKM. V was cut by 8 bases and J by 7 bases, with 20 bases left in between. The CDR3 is CASLPMGGRSEKLFF. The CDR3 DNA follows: TGTGCCAGCCTCCCAATGGGGGGTAGGTCTGAAAAACTGTTTTTT.

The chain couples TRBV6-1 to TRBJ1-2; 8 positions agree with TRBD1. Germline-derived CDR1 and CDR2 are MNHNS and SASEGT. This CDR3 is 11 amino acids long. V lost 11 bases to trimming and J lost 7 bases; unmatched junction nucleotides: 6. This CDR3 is CAGDRGGGYTF. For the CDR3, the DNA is TGTGCCGGAGACAGGGGAGGTGGCTACACCTTC.

The DNA for the CDR3 is TGTGCCAGCAGTTTATCAGGCAGTAATTCACCCCTCCACTTT. It codes for CASSLSGSNSPLHF. The chain employs TRBV28 and TRBJ1-6; D call uncertain. This CDR3 spans 14 amino acids. Looked up from germline, CDR1 is MDHEN and CDR2 is SYDVKM. V lost 1 base, J lost 6 bases, and 7 bases lay in between.

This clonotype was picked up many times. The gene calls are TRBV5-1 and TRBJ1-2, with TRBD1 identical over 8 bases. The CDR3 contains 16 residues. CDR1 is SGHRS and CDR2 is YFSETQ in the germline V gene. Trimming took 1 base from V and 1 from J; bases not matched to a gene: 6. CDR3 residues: CASSLIGQGGNYGYTF. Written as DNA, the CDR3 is TGCGCCAGCAGCTTGATCGGACAGGGAGGTAACTATGGCTACACCTTC.

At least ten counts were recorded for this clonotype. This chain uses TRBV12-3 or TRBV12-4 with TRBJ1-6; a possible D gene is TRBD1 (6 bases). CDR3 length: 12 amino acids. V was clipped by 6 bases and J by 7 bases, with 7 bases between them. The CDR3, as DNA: TGTGCCAGCAGACAGGGAAATTCACCCCTCCACTTT. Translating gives CASRQGNSPLHF.

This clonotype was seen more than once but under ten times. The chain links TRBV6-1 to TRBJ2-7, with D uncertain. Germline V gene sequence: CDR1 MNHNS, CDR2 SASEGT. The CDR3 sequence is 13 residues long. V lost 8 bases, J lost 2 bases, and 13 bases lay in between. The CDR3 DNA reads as TGTGCCAGCGGCACCAGTTTAGCCTACGAGCAGTACTTC. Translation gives CASGTSLAYEQYF.

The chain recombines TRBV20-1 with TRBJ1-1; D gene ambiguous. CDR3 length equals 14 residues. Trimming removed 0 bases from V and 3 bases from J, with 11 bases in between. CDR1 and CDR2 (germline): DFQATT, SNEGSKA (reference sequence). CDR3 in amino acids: CSARDSGLDTEAFF. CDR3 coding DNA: TGCAGTGCTAGAGATTCTGGGCTGGACACTGAAGCTTTCTTT.

The CDR3: CSVGQGDTYEQYF. In nucleotides, the CDR3 is TGCAGCGTTGGACAGGGGGATACCTACGAGCAGTACTTC. The chain carries TRBV29-1 and TRBJ2-7; 9 nucleotides line up with TRBD1. V was clipped by 4 bases and J by 2 bases; unmatched bases: 3. The CDR3 runs to 13 residues. Per germline, CDR1 SQVTM and CDR2 ANQGSEA.

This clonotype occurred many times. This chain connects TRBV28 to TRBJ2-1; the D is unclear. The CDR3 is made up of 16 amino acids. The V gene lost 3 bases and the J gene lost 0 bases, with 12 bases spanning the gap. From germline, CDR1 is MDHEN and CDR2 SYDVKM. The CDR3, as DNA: TGTGCCAGCAGTTTGTCCCAATCGAGCTCCTACAATGAGCAGTTCTTC. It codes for CASSLSQSSSYNEQFF.

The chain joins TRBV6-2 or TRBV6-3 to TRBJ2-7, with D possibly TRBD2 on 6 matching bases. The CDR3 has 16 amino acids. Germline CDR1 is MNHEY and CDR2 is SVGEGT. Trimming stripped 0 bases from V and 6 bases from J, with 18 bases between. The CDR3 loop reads CASSYSEGPRKPEQYF. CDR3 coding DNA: TGTGCCAGCAGTTACTCGGAGGGACCTCGAAAGCCCGAGCAGTACTTC.